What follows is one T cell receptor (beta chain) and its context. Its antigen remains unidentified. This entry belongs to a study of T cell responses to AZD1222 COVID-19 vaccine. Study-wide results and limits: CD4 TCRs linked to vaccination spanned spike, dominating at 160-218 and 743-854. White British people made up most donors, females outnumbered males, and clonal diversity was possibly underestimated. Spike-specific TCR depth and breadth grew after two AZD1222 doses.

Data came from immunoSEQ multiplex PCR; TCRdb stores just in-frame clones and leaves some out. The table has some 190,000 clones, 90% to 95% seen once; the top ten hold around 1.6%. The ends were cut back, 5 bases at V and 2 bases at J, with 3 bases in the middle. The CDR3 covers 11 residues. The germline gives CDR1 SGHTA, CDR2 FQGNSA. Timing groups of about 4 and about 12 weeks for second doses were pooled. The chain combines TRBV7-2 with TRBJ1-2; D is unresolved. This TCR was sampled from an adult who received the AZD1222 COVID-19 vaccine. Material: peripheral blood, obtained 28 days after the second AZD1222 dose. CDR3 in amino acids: CASSDNYGYTF. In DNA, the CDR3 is TGTGCCAGCAGCGACAACTATGGCTACACCTTC.